This TCR beta chain was recovered during a study of cytomegalovirus exposure and HLA in healthy donors. PCR employed 60 Vbeta and 13 Jbeta primers. Sequenced by immunoSEQ multiplex PCR; TCRdb stores in-frame clones only, minus some. The listing records 100,000 to 150,000 clones. A remark on this clone: What it recognizes is unknown. At one end, the junction sequence differs from germline, possibly due to a read error.

Germline V gene lookup returns CDR1 ENHRY and CDR2 SYGVKD. This CDR3 comprises 14 residues. Notes on the study in general: Among TCR beta chains, those listed as cytomegalovirus-associated numbered some 160. Segments of the TCR beta V type were, in most cases, productive about 87% or about 30% of the time in an earlier analysis.

The source is a woman in her thirties or forties in good health and CMV-seropositive. The sequencing input was PBMCs. The V call is TRBV10-3, the J call TRBJ1-3; D is possibly TRBD1 (6 bases). CDR3 nucleotide sequence: TGTGCCATCAGTTCAGGGGCTTCTGGAAACGCCATATATTTT. Translation gives CAISSGASGNAIYF.